This passage covers 9 T cell receptor beta chains from one sample sequenced in a study of response to subunit inactivated influenza vaccine. TCRdb ran MiXCR on the RT-PCR reads and lists one entry per CDR3 protein. Here the sample spans roughly 290,000 distinct CDR3 sequences, roughly a fifth being singletons. The sample in question was PBMCs from blood, obtained approximately 20 months after vaccination. The receptors here all came from a man aged 45 to 75 who received an inactivated influenza vaccine.

The chain has TRBV7-2 and TRBJ2-3, with D hard to call. Germline values: CDR1 SGHTA, CDR2 FQGNSA. The ends were cut back, 1 base at V and 11 bases at J, with 13 bases in the middle. The CDR3 has 13 amino acids. The CDR3 protein is CASSLGVRRVQYF. The CDR3 coding sequence is TGTGCCAGCAGCTTAGGGGTTCGTCGCGTGCAGTATTTT.

J is TRBJ2-7 and V is TRBV27; 11 positions agree with TRBD1. The germline gives CDR1 MNHEY, CDR2 SMNVEV (reference sequence). CDR3 length: 15 residues. Trimming took 5 bases from V and 3 from J; bases not matched to a gene: 6. CDR3 nucleotides: TGTGCCAGCAGTCCCGGGACAGGGGGGTTCTACGAGCAGTACTTC. The encoded protein is CASSPGTGGFYEQYF.

This clonotype was seen a few times. This sequence joins TRBV7-9 and TRBJ2-5, with TRBD2 as a possible D gene (5 bases). Trimming took off 5 bases at V and 2 bases at J, with 15 bases between the two ends. Germline V gene sequence: CDR1 SEHNR, CDR2 FQNEAQ (reference sequence). The CDR3 sequence is 15 residues long. This chain's CDR3 is CASSPPLGPQETQYF. CDR3 nucleotide sequence: TGTGCCAGCAGCCCCCCACTAGGACCGCAAGAGACCCAGTACTTC. The full variable domain, rest sourced from reference TRBV7-9 and TRBJ2-5, is DTGVSQNPRHKITKRGQNVTFRCDPISEHNRLYWYRQTLGQGPEFLTYFQNEAQLEKSRLLSDRFSAERPKGSFSTLEIQRTEQGDSAMYLCASSPPLGPQETQYFGPGTRLLVL.

This clonotype was observed many times. The V call is TRBV6-2 or TRBV6-3, the J call TRBJ1-2; 10 nucleotides match TRBD1. After removal of 6 bases from V and 8 bases from J, the junction contained 12 bases not matched to a gene. Germline V gives CDR1 MNHEY, CDR2 SVGEGT. There are 15 residues in the CDR3. CDR3 loop: CASRTAGTGASGYTF. The CDR3 DNA follows: TGTGCCAGCAGAACGGCCGGGACAGGGGCTTCGGGCTACACCTTC.

The chain uses TRBV14 and TRBJ1-1; 8 bases map to TRBD1. Trimming at V came to 4 bases and at J to 5 bases, leaving 12 bases not matched to a gene. Germline V gene lookup returns CDR1 SGHDN and CDR2 FVKESK. The CDR3 loop spans 16 amino acids. The CDR3 coding sequence is TGTGCCAGCAGCCCCCTCCCCGGACAGGGATCTACTGAAGCTTTCTTT. It is translated as CASSPLPGQGSTEAFF.

This chain uses TRBV5-5 with TRBJ1-1; TRBD1 matches at 9 bases. This CDR3 has 16 amino acids. The V gene's germline CDR1 is SGHKS and CDR2 YYEKEE (reference sequence). Trimming at V came to 0 bases and at J to 1 base, leaving 4 bases not matched to a gene. CDR3 region: CASSLASGQGNTEAFF. The CDR3 nucleotides are TGTGCCAGCAGCTTGGCCTCGGGACAGGGGAACACTGAAGCTTTCTTT. Using reference TRBV5-5 and TRBJ1-1 for the parts outside the CDR3, the full variable domain is DAGVTQSPTHLIKTRGQQVTLRCSPISGHKSVSWYQQVLGQGPQFIFQYYEKEERGRGNFPDRFSARQFPNYSSELNVNALLLGDSALYLCASSLASGQGNTEAFFGQGTRLTVV.

This clonotype turned up a few times. The V and J genes are TRBV20-1 and TRBJ1-1, with unresolved D. There are 14 residues in the CDR3. Germline values: CDR1 DFQATT, CDR2 SNEGSKA (reference sequence). The V and J ends lost 2 bases and 1 base respectively, with 11 bases between them. This CDR3 is CSARPIGRNTEAFF. CDR3 in DNA: TGCAGTGCTAGACCAATAGGGAGGAACACTGAAGCTTTCTTT.

This clonotype was seen a handful of times. V is TRBV28 and J is TRBJ1-2, with no clear D. Germline V gene sequence: CDR1 MDHEN, CDR2 SYDVKM. With 3 bases removed from V and 5 bases from J, the gap between germline ends came to 7 bases. The CDR3 has 12 amino acids. This chain's CDR3 is CASSFPQYGYTF. For the CDR3, the DNA is TGTGCCAGCAGTTTCCCACAATATGGCTACACCTTC.

This clonotype appeared a few times. CDR3 DNA: TGTGCCAGCAGCTTGAAGGGTCAGCCCCAGCATTTT. Translation gives CASSLKGQPQHF. The V call is TRBV5-4, the J call TRBJ1-5; no reliable D call. The CDR3 sequence is 12 residues long. V gave up 1 base and J gave up 6 bases, with 5 bases separating them. Looked up from germline, CDR1 is SGHNT and CDR2 is YYREEE (reference sequence).